This TCR beta chain stems from a study of cytomegalovirus exposure and HLA in healthy donors. The overall study: Drawn from HLA-typed donors, tens of millions of unique TCRs were held in an early data release.

Healthy bone marrow donors made up the donor group. The sample holds one count of this clone. No antigen is known for it. With 60 Vbeta and 13 Jbeta primers, the PCR was carried out. TCRdb's table, derived via immunoSEQ multiplex PCR, lists solely in-frame clones and lacks some. This sample has fewer than 200,000 clones, with more than 65% found just once. Broader study findings: Rare TCR sequences dominated, though some public TCRs recurred in many donors. It was taken for granted in presence/absence analyses that sequencing depth across donors was roughly uniform.

This CDR3 spans 15 amino acids. V was trimmed by 5 bases and J by 0 bases, leaving 8 bases between them. Germline V gives CDR1 MNHEY, CDR2 SVGAGI. The source is a woman aged 45-59 years in good health and CMV-seronegative. Source material: PBMCs. This chain connects TRBV6-5 to TRBJ2-6, with D unclear. CDR3 coding DNA: TGTGCCAGCAGTCTCACAGACTCTGGGGCCAACGTCCTGACTTTC. Protein: CASSLTDSGANVLTF.